The clone carrying this TCR beta chain was observed once. Its antigen remains unknown. Sequencing was performed with immunoSEQ multiplex PCR; in TCRdb, only in-frame clones are kept and a portion is missing. The table lists 150,000 or so clones, roughly 94% of them singletons, with less than 2% in the top ten. The data stem from a study of T cell responses to AZD1222 COVID-19 vaccine. Study details: Doses given second, at about 4 or about 12 weeks, were pooled. Study-level points and caveats: The sample set comprised mostly white British donors with more females, and clonal diversity was possibly underestimated. In the spike-specific TCR repertoire, nearly half reportedly target unmutated variant regions. Spike regions recognized by vaccine-associated CD4 TCRs spanned the protein, led by 160-218 and 743-854.

V was shortened by 0 bases and J by 7 bases, with 12 bases between the two germline ends. The CDR3 has 14 residues. Germline CDR1 SGHTA, CDR2 FQGTGA. J is TRBJ1-1 and V is TRBV7-3; D not certain. Sequenced here: peripheral blood, sampled on day 0 of AZD1222 vaccination. The TCR originated in an adult in good health. This CDR3 is CASSLTNDRSEAFF. In DNA, the CDR3 is TGTGCCAGCAGCTTAACGAATGACCGCAGTGAAGCTTTCTTT.